A single sample is the source of the 19 T cell receptor beta chains below, sequenced in a study of T cell responses to AZD1222 COVID-19 vaccine. Sequenced by immunoSEQ multiplex PCR; TCRdb stores in-frame clones only, minus some. This sample carries around 140,000 clones, 90% to 95% of them seen once, and the ten largest clones take about 4%. This sample comprised peripheral blood, obtained 28 days after the second AZD1222 dose. The receptors here all came from an adult who received the AZD1222 COVID-19 vaccine.

The V call is TRBV19, the J call TRBJ2-7; no definite D call. This CDR3 region has 15 residues. The V end lost 5 bases, the J end lost 8 bases, and 22 bases lay between the germline ends. Germline loops: CDR1 LNHDA, CDR2 SQIVND (reference sequence). CDR3 nucleotides: TGTGCCAGTAGTGGATCACGGTCAGCCTCTACGAAGCAGTACTTC. This encodes CASSGSRSASTKQYF. The full variable domain, with the rest looked up from reference TRBV19 and TRBJ2-7, is DGGITQSPKYLFRKEGQNVTLSCEQNLNHDAMYWYRQDPGQGLRLIYYSQIVNDFQKGDIAEGYSVSREKKESFPLTVTSAQKNPTAFYLCASSGSRSASTKQYFGPGTRLTVT.

The CDR3, as DNA: TGTGCCAGCAGATCCAAACAGGGACGGTATGGCTACACCTTC. Amino acid sequence: CASRSKQGRYGYTF. V and J are TRBV6-5 and TRBJ1-2; possibly TRBD1 for D (6 bases). CDR3 length: 14 amino acids. V shed 6 bases and J shed 5 bases, with 16 bases lying between them. The germline CDR1 and CDR2 sequences are MNHEY and SVGAGI.

CDR3 in amino acids: CASSVGGANYEQYF. The CDR3 DNA reads TGTGCCAGCAGCGTAGGGGGGGCTAACTACGAGCAGTACTTC. The chain couples TRBV9 to TRBJ2-7; possibly TRBD1 or TRBD2 for D (6 bases each). This CDR3 spans 14 amino acids. Per the germline V gene, CDR1 is SGDLS and CDR2 is YYNGEE. Trimming removed 0 bases from V and 3 bases from J, with 10 bases in between.

The rearrangement joins TRBV14 to TRBJ2-2; D gene unclear. Germline V gene sequence: CDR1 SGHDN, CDR2 FVKESK. V was shortened by 2 bases and J by 0 bases, with 16 bases between the two germline ends. The CDR3 has 18 amino acids. The CDR3 reads CASSQSSWADANTGELFF. CDR3 DNA sequence: TGTGCCAGCAGCCAAAGTTCCTGGGCGGATGCGAACACCGGGGAGCTGTTTTTT.

J is TRBJ1-6 and V is TRBV5-8; 8 positions agree with TRBD1. Per germline, CDR1 SGHTS and CDR2 YDEGEE. This CDR3 has 14 residues. After removal of 2 bases from V and 9 bases from J, the junction contained 4 bases not matched to a gene. As DNA, the CDR3 is TGTGCCAGCAGCTTCCTCAGGGGGCTTTCACCCCTCCACTTT. Its translation is CASSFLRGLSPLHF.

The chain employs TRBV18 and TRBJ2-7; D perhaps matches TRBD1 (5 bases). Trimming pared 3 bases from V and 6 bases from J, leaving 12 bases between. This CDR3 has 13 amino acids. Germline V gene lookup returns CDR1 KGHSH and CDR2 LQKENI. The CDR3 protein is CASSPLQGREQYF. The CDR3 region has the DNA TGTGCCAGCTCACCTCTGCAGGGCCGCGAGCAGTACTTC.

V and J are TRBV6-5 and TRBJ2-1, with a tentative D call TRBD1 (5 bases). Trimming left V 8 bases short and J 9 bases short, with 14 bases between. Germline V gene sequence: CDR1 MNHEY, CDR2 SVGAGI. CDR3 length equals 12 residues. In nucleotides, the CDR3 is TGTGCCAGCTCTCTAAGGGGCGGTGAGCAGTTCTTC. Its protein is CASSLRGGEQFF.

This chain joins TRBV6-5 and TRBJ2-1; D is uncertain. The CDR3 loop spans 11 amino acids. The germline CDR1 and CDR2 sequences are MNHEY and SVGAGI. The V and J ends lost 8 bases and 4 bases respectively, with 6 bases between them. CDR3 DNA sequence: TGTGCCAGCGCGGCTTACAATGAGCAGTTCTTC. It yields the protein CASAAYNEQFF.

The chain links TRBV2 to TRBJ2-2, with 10 nucleotides matching TRBD2. CDR1 and CDR2 (germline): SNHLY, FYNNEI. This CDR3 contains 16 residues. The ends lost 2 bases at V and 6 bases at J; junction bases unmatched: 6. The CDR3 nucleotides read TGTGCCAGCAGTGAAAGGGGGACTAGCGCCCCCGGGGAGCTGTTTTTT. Translating it yields CASSERGTSAPGELFF.

This chain uses TRBV4-1 with TRBJ2-7; D is possibly TRBD2 (6 bases). CDR1 and CDR2 (germline): MGHRA, YSYEKL. V lost 1 base and J lost 2, with 9 bases in between. This CDR3 spans 14 amino acids. CDR3 loop: CASSQVGGAYEQYF. The DNA of the CDR3 is TGCGCCAGCAGCCAAGTGGGGGGAGCCTACGAGCAGTACTTC.

This clone was picked up one time. V is TRBV27 and J is TRBJ1-1; no clear D gene. Germline CDR1 reads MNHEY; CDR2 reads SMNVEV (reference sequence). Trimming cost V 4 bases and J 0 bases, with 6 bases left between them. This CDR3 region has 13 residues. This CDR3 reads CASSSGMNTEAFF. The CDR3 DNA is TGTGCCAGCAGTTCGGGGATGAACACTGAAGCTTTCTTT.

V gene TRBV29-1 combines with J gene TRBJ2-3; 10 nucleotides align to TRBD2. With 5 bases clipped from V and 0 bases from J, the junction kept 11 bases outside the gene matches. In germline, CDR1 is SQVTM, CDR2 ANQGSEA. The CDR3 runs 17 residues. CDR3 in DNA: TGCAGCGTTTGGTCAAGCGGGGGGGCTAGGAGCACAGATACGCAGTATTTT. This sequence encodes CSVWSSGGARSTDTQYF.

The gene calls are TRBV4-3 and TRBJ2-7; D might be TRBD1 (6 bases). Looked up from germline, CDR1 is LGHNA and CDR2 is YSLEER. Trimming removed 0 bases from V and 4 bases from J, with 19 bases in between. The CDR3 covers 17 residues. Written as DNA, the CDR3 is TGCGCCAGCAGCCAAGATCCACAGGGCCAGGGACGGTACGAGCAGTACTTC. It translates to CASSQDPQGQGRYEQYF.

The V gene is TRBV7-8, the J gene TRBJ2-1, with TRBD1 matching 7 bases. The CDR3 length is 16 residues. Germline-derived CDR1 and CDR2 are SGHVS and FQNEAQ. V was clipped by 5 bases and J by 2 bases; unmatched bases: 9. The CDR3 reads CASSGPQGEPYNEQFF. In DNA, the CDR3 is TGTGCCAGCAGCGGACCTCAGGGGGAGCCCTACAATGAGCAGTTCTTC.

The chain joins TRBV4-2 to TRBJ1-5; no definite D call. The CDR3 covers 17 residues. V lost 3 bases, J lost 1 base, and 16 bases lay in between. Germline CDR1 reads LGHNA; CDR2 reads YNFKEQ. CDR3 sequence reads: CASSQGFAGDSNQPQHF. CDR3 nucleotide sequence: TGTGCCAGCAGCCAGGGGTTTGCAGGAGACAGCAATCAGCCCCAGCATTTT.

The rearrangement uses TRBV5-1 and TRBJ2-2; D possibly corresponds to TRBD2 (5 bases). The CDR3 sequence is 17 residues long. V was pared by 4 bases and J by 0 bases, with 16 bases between. Germline CDR1 is SGHRS and CDR2 is YFSETQ. CDR3 bases: TGCGCCAGCAGCCCTTCAGGTGGGAGCCCGAACACCGGGGAGCTGTTTTTT. The encoded protein is CASSPSGGSPNTGELFF.

This clone was seen just once. The J gene is TRBJ2-7, the V gene TRBV10-1; D gene ambiguous. The V gene lost 2 bases and the J gene lost 3 bases, with 8 bases spanning the gap. The CDR3 is 13 amino acids. Germline CDR1 reads WNHNN; CDR2 reads SYGVQD (reference sequence). The CDR3 sequence is CASSEGVGYEQYF. In DNA, the CDR3 is TGCGCCAGCAGTGAGGGGGTCGGCTACGAGCAGTACTTC.

The chain links TRBV27 to TRBJ2-1; D possibly corresponds to TRBD2 (6 bases). In germline, CDR1 is MNHEY, CDR2 SMNVEV (reference sequence). This CDR3 is built from 14 residues. V was clipped by 3 bases and J by 7 bases, with 13 bases between them. The CDR3 loop is CASSFNGGENEQFF. As DNA, the CDR3 is TGTGCCAGCAGTTTTAATGGCGGGGAAAATGAGCAGTTCTTC.

This chain uses TRBV10-3 with TRBJ2-1, with 7 bases matching TRBD2. V was pared by 7 bases and J by 4 bases, with 10 bases of the junction left unmatched. The length of the CDR3 is 15 residues. Germline assignment: CDR1 ENHRY and CDR2 SYGVKD. Written as DNA, the CDR3 is TGTGCCATCATCGATAGTACTAGCGCATACAATGAGCAGTTCTTC. It codes for CAIIDSTSAYNEQFF.